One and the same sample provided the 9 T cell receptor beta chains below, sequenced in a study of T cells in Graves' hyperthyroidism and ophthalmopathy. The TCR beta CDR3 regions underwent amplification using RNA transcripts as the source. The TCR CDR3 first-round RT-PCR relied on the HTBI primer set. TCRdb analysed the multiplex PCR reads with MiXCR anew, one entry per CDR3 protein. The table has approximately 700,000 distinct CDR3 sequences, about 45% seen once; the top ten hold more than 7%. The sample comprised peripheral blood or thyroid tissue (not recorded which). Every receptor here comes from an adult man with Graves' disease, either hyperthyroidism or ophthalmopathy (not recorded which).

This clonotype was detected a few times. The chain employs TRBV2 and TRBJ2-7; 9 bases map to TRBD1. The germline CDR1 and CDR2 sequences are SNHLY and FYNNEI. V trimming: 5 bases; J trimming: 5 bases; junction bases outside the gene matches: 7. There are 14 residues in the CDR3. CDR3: CASSHGTGNHEQYF. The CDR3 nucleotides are TGTGCCAGCAGTCACGGGACAGGGAACCACGAGCAGTACTTC.

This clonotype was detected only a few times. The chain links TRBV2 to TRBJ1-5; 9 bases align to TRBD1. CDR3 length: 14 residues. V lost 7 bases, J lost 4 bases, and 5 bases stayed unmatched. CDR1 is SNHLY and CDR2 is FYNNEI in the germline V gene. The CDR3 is CASNVQGANQPQHF. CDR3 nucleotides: TGTGCCAGCAATGTACAGGGGGCGAATCAGCCCCAGCATTTT.

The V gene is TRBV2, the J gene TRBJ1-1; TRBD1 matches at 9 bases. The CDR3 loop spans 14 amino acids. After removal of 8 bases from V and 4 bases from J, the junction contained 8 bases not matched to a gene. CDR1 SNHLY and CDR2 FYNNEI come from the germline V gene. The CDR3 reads CASHTGGSGTEAFF. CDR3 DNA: TGTGCCAGCCATACAGGGGGCTCGGGCACTGAAGCTTTCTTT.

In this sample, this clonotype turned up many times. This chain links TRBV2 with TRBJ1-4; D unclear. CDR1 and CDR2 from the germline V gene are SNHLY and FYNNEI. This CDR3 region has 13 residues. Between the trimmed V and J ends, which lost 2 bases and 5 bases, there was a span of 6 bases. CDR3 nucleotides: TGTGCCAGCAGTGAATCCGGGAATGAAAAACTGTTTTTT. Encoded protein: CASSESGNEKLFF.

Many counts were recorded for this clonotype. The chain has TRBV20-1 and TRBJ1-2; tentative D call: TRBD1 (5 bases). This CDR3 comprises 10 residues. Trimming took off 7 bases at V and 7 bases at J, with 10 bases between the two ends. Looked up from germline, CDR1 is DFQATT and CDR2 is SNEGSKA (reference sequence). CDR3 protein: CSVQGRGYTF. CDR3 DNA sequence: TGCAGTGTCCAGGGTCGTGGCTACACCTTC.

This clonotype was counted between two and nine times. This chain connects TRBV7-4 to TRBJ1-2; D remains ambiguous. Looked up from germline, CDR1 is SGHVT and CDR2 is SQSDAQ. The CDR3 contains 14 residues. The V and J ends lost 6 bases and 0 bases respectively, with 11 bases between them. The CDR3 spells CASSALGSNYGYTF. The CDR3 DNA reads TGTGCCAGCAGTGCCTTAGGTTCTAACTATGGCTACACCTTC.

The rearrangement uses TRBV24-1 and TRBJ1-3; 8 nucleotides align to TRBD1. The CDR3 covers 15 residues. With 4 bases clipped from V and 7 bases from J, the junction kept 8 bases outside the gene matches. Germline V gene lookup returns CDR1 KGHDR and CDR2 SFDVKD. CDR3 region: CATSEPWTGTNTIYF. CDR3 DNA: TGTGCCACCAGTGAACCCTGGACAGGGACGAACACCATATATTTT.

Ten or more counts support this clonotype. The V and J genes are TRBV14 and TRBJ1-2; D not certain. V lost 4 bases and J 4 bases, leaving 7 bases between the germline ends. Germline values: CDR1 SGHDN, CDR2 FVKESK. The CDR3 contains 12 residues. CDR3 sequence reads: CASSPSPYGYTF. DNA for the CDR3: TGTGCCAGCAGCCCGTCCCCCTATGGCTACACCTTC.

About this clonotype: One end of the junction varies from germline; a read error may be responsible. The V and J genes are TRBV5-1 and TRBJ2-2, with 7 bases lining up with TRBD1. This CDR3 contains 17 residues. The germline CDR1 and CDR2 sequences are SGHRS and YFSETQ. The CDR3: CASSSRTGSANTGELFF. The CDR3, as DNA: TGTGCCAGCAGCAGCCGGACAGGCTCCGCGAACACCGGGGAGCTGTTTTTT.